These 30 T cell receptor beta chains originate from one sample sequenced in a study of blood T cells in healthy people across ages. A sample-barcoded 5' primer and a J-beta primer mix were used in a second PCR of about 7 to 12 cycles. TCRdb reprocessed the 5' RACE reads with MiXCR, giving one entry per CDR3 protein. The sample shows roughly 650,000 distinct CDR3 sequences, roughly 32% of them seen only once. The sequencing sample was made of blood. These receptors came from a woman of 80 years or more in good health.

About this clonotype itself: Being one base from a much bigger clone, this may be a read error. The chain joins TRBV5-1 to TRBJ2-5; a possible D gene is TRBD2 (6 bases). The CDR3 length is 14 residues. Germline V gene sequence: CDR1 SGHRS, CDR2 YFSETQ. V lost 3 bases and J lost 2, with 11 bases in between. CDR3 sequence (DNA): TGCGCCAGCAGCTGGAGGACTAATCAAGAGACCCAGTACTTC. Translating it yields CASSWRTNQETQYF.

Turning to this clonotype: Mismatch with germline at one junction end may stem from a read error. V and J are TRBV7-3 and TRBJ2-6; D may be TRBD1 (5 bases). The germline CDR1 and CDR2 sequences are SGHTA and FQGTGA. This CDR3 contains 17 residues. The DNA for the CDR3 is TGTGCCAGCAGTTTGCGACAGCAAATCTCTGGGGCCAACGTCCGGACTTTC. It yields the protein CASSLRQQISGANVRTF.

This clonotype was detected ten times or more. The chain is built from TRBV2 and TRBJ2-5, with a possible D match to TRBD2 (6 bases). CDR1 is SNHLY, CDR2 FYNNEI, per germline. This CDR3 is 15 amino acids long. The V end lost 6 bases, the J end lost 2 bases, and 16 bases lay between the germline ends. The CDR3 bases are TGTGCCAGCAGAACCGCGGGCCGGGGGCAAGAGACCCAGTACTTC. Translation: CASRTAGRGQETQYF.

Of note for this clonotype: This may come from a read error, since a much larger clone is one base off. The chain combines TRBV12-3 or TRBV12-4 with TRBJ1-1, with D possibly being TRBD1 (5 bases). The CDR3 length is 12 residues. CDR3 coding DNA: TGTGCCAGCAGTTCCCGGGGCACTGGAGCTTTCTTT. This gives the protein CASSSRGTGAFF.

Remarks on this clonotype: The junction departs from germline at one end; a sequencing error may be responsible. The rearrangement uses TRBV4-1 and TRBJ1-1; a possible D gene is TRBD1 (6 bases). Looked up from germline, CDR1 is MGHRA and CDR2 is YSYEKL. This CDR3 region has 15 residues. The CDR3: CASSSSWQGNIEAFF. The CDR3 nucleotides read TGCGCCAGCAGCTCAAGTTGGCAGGGGAACATTGAAGCTTTCTTT.

The chain combines TRBV5-4 with TRBJ1-1; D is uncertain. Germline V gene lookup returns CDR1 SGHNT and CDR2 YYREEE (reference sequence). Trimming removed 4 bases at V and 4 bases at J, with 20 bases between. The CDR3 contains 16 residues. The CDR3 loop reads CASSPPGNLGSTEAFF. The CDR3 coding sequence is TGTGCCAGCAGCCCCCCCGGCAACCTGGGATCCACTGAAGCTTTCTTT.

This clonotype appeared a few times. The J gene is TRBJ1-1, the V gene TRBV5-1, with D unresolved. This CDR3 region has 16 residues. Germline values: CDR1 SGHRS, CDR2 YFSETQ. V was shortened by 0 bases and J by 0 bases, with 12 bases between the two germline ends. CDR3 nucleotides: TGCGCCAGCAGCTTGGTTATGCTCACCATGAACACTGAAGCTTTCTTT. Its protein product is CASSLVMLTMNTEAFF. The whole variable domain, remainder taken from reference TRBV5-1 and TRBJ1-1, is KAGVTQTPRYLIKTRGQQVTLSCSPISGHRSVSWYQQTPGQGLQFLFEYFSETQRNKGNFPGRFSGRQFSNSRSEMNVSTLELGDSALYLCASSLVMLTMNTEAFFGQGTRLTVV.

In its sample, this clonotype was seen many times. CDR3: CASSPLRASGYTF. CDR3 in DNA: TGTGCCAGCAGCCCCCTCAGGGCTAGTGGCTACACCTTC. The chain carries TRBV7-6 and TRBJ1-2, with a weak D call TRBD1 (5 bases). Between the trimmed V and J ends, which lost 5 bases and 7 bases, there was a span of 14 bases. Germline assignment: CDR1 SGHVS and CDR2 FNYEAQ. This CDR3 is 13 amino acids long.

The table lists this clonotype with a few counts. This chain joins TRBV6-1 and TRBJ1-6; D is unclear. Per the germline V gene, CDR1 is MNHNS and CDR2 is SASEGT. Trimming pared 4 bases from V and 0 bases from J, leaving 10 bases between. The CDR3 spans 16 residues. CDR3 sequence (DNA): TGTGCCAGCAGTGGGACGGAGAGCTCCTATAATTCACCCCTCCACTTT. This encodes CASSGTESSYNSPLHF.

This sequence joins TRBV6-2 or TRBV6-3 and TRBJ2-7; tentatively, D is TRBD2 (6 bases). The germline gives CDR1 MNHEY, CDR2 SVGEGT. CDR3 length equals 14 residues. Between the trimmed V and J ends, which lost 6 bases and 1 base, there was a span of 13 bases. The CDR3 region is CASSLYGGSYEQYF. In DNA, the CDR3 is TGTGCCAGCAGCCTTTACGGGGGTTCCTACGAGCAGTACTTC.

This clonotype was counted between two and nine times. The V and J genes are TRBV6-1 and TRBJ2-7; no clear D. CDR1 is MNHNS and CDR2 is SASEGT in the germline V gene. This CDR3 is 13 amino acids long. The V end lost 1 base, the J end lost 0 bases, and 4 bases lay between the germline ends. The CDR3 here is CASSEEDSYEQYF. The CDR3 DNA reads TGTGCCAGCAGTGAAGAAGACTCCTACGAGCAGTACTTC.

This clonotype has at least ten counts. The rearrangement joins TRBV12-3 or TRBV12-4 to TRBJ1-6; 12 bases are a match to TRBD1. CDR3 size: 15 residues. The J segment lost 9 bases and the V segment lost 5 bases, leaving 5 bases of the junction unmatched. As DNA, the CDR3 is TGTGCCAGCAGTAGAGGGACAGGGGGCAGTTCACCCCTCCACTTT. It codes for CASSRGTGGSSPLHF.

This clonotype was recorded at least ten times. The chain uses TRBV2 and TRBJ1-5; 7 bases align to TRBD1. Trimming removed 6 bases from V and 4 bases from J; junction bases left unmatched: 3. Germline V gene sequence: CDR1 SNHLY, CDR2 FYNNEI. The CDR3 is 13 amino acids. CDR3 bases: TGTGCCAGCAGGGGGACAGAGAATCAGCCCCAGCATTTT. Residues: CASRGTENQPQHF.

This clonotype turned up a few times. This chain joins TRBV7-8 and TRBJ1-1, with 7 bases aligning to TRBD1. V shed 0 bases, J shed 3 bases, and the junction held 4 bases outside the gene matches. The CDR3 loop spans 15 amino acids. Germline lookup yields CDR1 SGHVS and CDR2 FQNEAQ. The CDR3 is CASSLADRVYTEAFF. For the CDR3, the DNA is TGTGCCAGCAGCTTAGCCGACAGGGTTTACACTGAAGCTTTCTTT.

This clonotype was counted ten times or more. The chain recombines TRBV3-1 with TRBJ2-5; TRBD2 agrees at 13 bases. Germline CDR1 is LGHDT and CDR2 is YNNKEL (reference sequence). CDR3 size: 17 residues. J gave up 5 bases and V 3 bases, and 9 bases lay outside the gene matches. CDR3 region: CASSHHTGTSGMETQYF. CDR3 in DNA: TGTGCCAGCAGCCATCATACCGGGACTAGCGGGATGGAGACCCAGTACTTC.

On this clonotype itself: Given a much more abundant clone one base away, this may be a read error. The CDR3 reads CASRGGGGSYNEQFF. Here the CDR3 DNA reads TGTGCCAGCAGGGGGGGAGGGGGCTCCTACAATGAGCAGTTCTTC. The chain recombines TRBV6-2 or TRBV6-3 with TRBJ2-1, with D possibly TRBD2 on 7 matching bases. This CDR3 spans 15 amino acids. V was cut by 6 bases and J by 0 bases, with 12 bases left in between. Per the germline V gene, CDR1 is MNHEY and CDR2 is SVGEGT.

This clonotype has just a few counts. One base away lies a much larger clone, so this may be a sequencing read error. The chain joins TRBV29-1 to TRBJ2-3; perhaps TRBD1 as D (6 bases). V was pared by 3 bases and J by 6 bases, with 19 bases between. CDR1 SQVTM and CDR2 ANQGSEA come from the germline V gene. This CDR3 has 15 amino acids. CDR3 residues: CSVDGQTARRDTQYF. Written as DNA, the CDR3 is TGCAGCGTTGATGGACAGACTGCCAGGAGGGATACGCAGTATTTT.

This rearrangement joins TRBV6-1 to TRBJ2-2, with 8 bases that match TRBD1. CDR1 and CDR2 from the germline V gene are MNHNS and SASEGT. This CDR3 is built from 17 residues. The ends lost 6 bases at V and 1 base at J; junction bases unmatched: 10. CDR3 loop: CASRGGTGTGNTGELFF. CDR3 coding DNA: TGTGCCAGCAGAGGTGGGACCGGGACAGGGAACACCGGGGAGCTGTTTTTT.

The rearrangement joins TRBV20-1 to TRBJ2-2; 7 bases are a match to TRBD2. V was clipped by 0 bases and J by 5 bases; unmatched bases: 18. CDR1 is DFQATT and CDR2 is SNEGSKA in the germline V gene (reference sequence). The CDR3 consists of 19 residues. The CDR3 reads CSARDPSLGREYRTGELFF. Written as DNA, the CDR3 is TGCAGTGCTAGAGACCCCAGTTTAGGGCGGGAGTATAGGACCGGGGAGCTGTTTTTT.

As for this clonotype: Since a much larger clone is just one base distant, this may be a read error. The V and J genes are TRBV28 and TRBJ1-2; 8 positions match TRBD1. The CDR3 extends over 21 amino acids. V shed 10 bases and J 3 bases; nucleotides not matched to a gene: 31. Germline CDR1 MDHEN, CDR2 SYDVKM. Here the CDR3 reads CAIPGTGTGKGYQWLDYGYTF. CDR3 in DNA: TGTGCCATCCCCGGTACAGGGACAGGCAAAGGTTATCAGTGGCTCGACTATGGCTACACCTTC.

At least ten counts were recorded for this clonotype. The genes are TRBV9 and TRBJ1-5, with D possibly being TRBD1 (6 bases). In germline, CDR1 is SGDLS, CDR2 YYNGEE. The CDR3 sequence is 16 residues long. V was clipped by 7 bases and J by 5 bases, with 22 bases between them. The CDR3 DNA reads TGTGCCAGCGGAGAAAGAGGGGGGTCTATTGATCAGCCCCAGCATTTT. Its translation is CASGERGGSIDQPQHF.

This clonotype was counted at least ten times. This rearrangement joins TRBV24-1 to TRBJ2-3; no firm D call. Germline lookup yields CDR1 KGHDR and CDR2 SFDVKD. Trimming shortened V by 8 bases and J by 2 bases, and 13 bases separated the two germline ends. The CDR3 contains 14 residues. The CDR3 reads CATNTRSPTDTQYF. CDR3 DNA: TGTGCCACCAATACGCGGTCTCCCACAGATACGCAGTATTTT.

A note on this clonotype: This may be a read error: a much more frequent sequence differs by one nucleotide. The gene calls are TRBV7-6 and TRBJ2-1, with 8 bases lining up with TRBD2. V lost 0 bases, J lost 8 bases, and 6 bases stayed unmatched. CDR1 SGHVS and CDR2 FNYEAQ come from the germline V gene. The CDR3 totals 15 residues. The DNA of the CDR3 is TGTGCCAGCAGCTTAGCGAGGGCCGGGAGGGATGAGCAGTTCTTC. Translated, it gives CASSLARAGRDEQFF.

This clonotype came up many times. V is TRBV5-1 and J is TRBJ1-1; no firm D call. V lost 5 bases and J lost 1, with 9 bases in between. The CDR3 loop spans 13 amino acids. Germline CDR1 reads SGHRS; CDR2 reads YFSETQ. The CDR3 spells CASRGLTNTEAFF. The CDR3 DNA reads as TGCGCCAGCAGGGGGTTGACGAACACTGAAGCTTTCTTT.

This clonotype has just a few counts. The chain carries TRBV10-3 and TRBJ1-1, with D hard to call. There are 14 residues in the CDR3. CDR1 and CDR2 from the germline V gene are ENHRY and SYGVKD. V shed 3 bases and J shed 5 bases, with 13 bases lying between them. This CDR3 reads CAISEGILWTEAFF. CDR3 in DNA: TGTGCCATCAGTGAAGGCATCTTGTGGACTGAAGCTTTCTTT.

This clonotype was seen ten or more times. CDR3 loop: CASSYRGGLETQYF. As DNA, the CDR3 is TGTGCCAGCAGTTACCGGGGGGGGTTGGAGACCCAGTACTTC. The chain employs TRBV6-6 and TRBJ2-5; 8 bases agree with TRBD2. This CDR3 is built from 14 residues. Germline CDR1 is MNHNY and CDR2 is SVGAGI (reference sequence). With V trimmed by 2 bases and J by 5 bases, 4 bases remained unmatched.

The V call is TRBV29-1, the J call TRBJ1-4, with a weak D call TRBD1 (6 bases). The CDR3 extends over 13 amino acids. The germline V gene has CDR1 SQVTM and CDR2 ANQGSEA. V gave up 6 bases and J gave up 2 bases, with 10 bases separating them. The CDR3 protein is CSVTGRTNEKLFF. As DNA, the CDR3 is TGCAGCGTCACAGGGCGGACTAATGAAAAACTGTTTTTT.

On this clonotype itself: One end of the junction does not line up with germline, which may come from a read error. V and J are TRBV7-7 and TRBJ2-5, with TRBD1 identical over 9 bases. The CDR3 totals 17 residues. Looked up from germline, CDR1 is SSHAT and CDR2 is FNYEAQ (reference sequence). Written as DNA, the CDR3 is TGTGCTAGCAGCATCCGACTCGGACAGGGGTACCAAGAGACCCAGTACTTC. Amino acids: CASSIRLGQGYQETQYF.

V is TRBV29-1 and J is TRBJ2-3; TRBD2 matches at 10 bases. CDR1 and CDR2 from the germline V gene are SQVTM and ANQGSEA. V shed 1 base, J shed 2 bases, and the junction held 9 bases outside the gene matches. The length of the CDR3 is 17 residues. Here the CDR3 reads CSVEATPSGGFTDTQYF. The CDR3, as DNA: TGCAGCGTTGAAGCTACACCTAGCGGGGGATTCACAGATACGCAGTATTTT.

This clonotype was seen ten or more times. The gene calls are TRBV7-8 and TRBJ2-7; possible D gene TRBD2, 7 bases. The CDR3 is made up of 14 amino acids. V lost 8 bases to trimming and J lost 0 bases, with 14 bases between them. From germline, CDR1 is SGHVS and CDR2 FQNEAQ. In DNA form, the CDR3 reads TGTGCCAGCCGGGGAGGGGGACACTCCTACGAGCAGTACTTC. This codes for CASRGGGHSYEQYF. Full variable domain (outside the CDR3, taken from reference TRBV7-8 and TRBJ2-7): GAGVSQSPRYKVAKRGQDVALRCDPISGHVSLFWYQQALGQGPEFLTYFQNEAQLDKSGLPSDRFFAERPEGSVSTLKIQRTQQEDSAVYLCASRGGGHSYEQYFGPGTRLTVT.